These T cell receptor beta chains were read from a single sample in a study of monozygotic twins with inflammatory bowel disease. No DNA is given; TCRdb re-called the 5' RACE reads and lists each CDR3 protein once. The clone table shows over 350,000 distinct CDR3 sequences, with the ten largest holding 2.5% to 3%. The source material was blood. The receptors were sampled from a human donor with ulcerative colitis or Crohn's disease, or a healthy co-twin of an affected twin (not recorded which). CDR3s include the opening cysteine and the closing phenylalanine or tryptophan. The order of the fields is V gene, CDR3 length, J gene, CDR3 protein.

V gene: TRBV7-9; CDR3 length: 13; J gene: TRBJ1-1; CDR3 protein: CASSQGHSREAFF
V gene: TRBV5-1; CDR3 length: 14; J gene: TRBJ2-5; CDR3 protein: CASSMDRPLETQYF
V gene: TRBV20-1; CDR3 length: 16; J gene: TRBJ1-4; CDR3 protein: CSASTQPIATNEKLFF
V gene: TRBV28; CDR3 length: 14; J gene: TRBJ2-7; CDR3 protein: CASTPGREDYEQYF
V gene: TRBV5-6; CDR3 length: 13; J gene: TRBJ2-7; CDR3 protein: CASSSTRVSEQYF
V gene: TRBV7-3; CDR3 length: 13; J gene: TRBJ1-1; CDR3 protein: CASSLREGTEAFF
V gene: TRBV20-1; CDR3 length: 15; J gene: TRBJ2-1; CDR3 protein: CSAHGGLPGNNEQFF
V gene: TRBV20-1; CDR3 length: 13; J gene: TRBJ2-1; CDR3 protein: CSATPDSDNEQFF
V gene: TRBV5-1; CDR3 length: 15; J gene: TRBJ1-2; CDR3 protein: CASSLVTDFNYGYTF
V gene: TRBV12-3/TRBV12-4; CDR3 length: 15; J gene: TRBJ2-7; CDR3 protein: CASSLRGLGMDEQYF
V gene: TRBV24-1; CDR3 length: 15; J gene: TRBJ2-2; CDR3 protein: CATTLGSGDTGELFF
V gene: TRBV20-1; CDR3 length: 13; J gene: TRBJ2-3; CDR3 protein: CSASVQGVDTHYF
V gene: TRBV12-3/TRBV12-4; CDR3 length: 13; J gene: TRBJ2-1; CDR3 protein: CASSLLTSGESVF
V gene: TRBV6-1; CDR3 length: 17; J gene: TRBJ2-5; CDR3 protein: CASSSKTGGSKQETQYF
V gene: TRBV4-2; CDR3 length: 14; J gene: TRBJ2-2; CDR3 protein: CASSPKMEGWELFF
V gene: TRBV5-1; CDR3 length: 15; J gene: TRBJ2-7; CDR3 protein: CASSASWGIYYEQYF
V gene: TRBV13; CDR3 length: 13; J gene: TRBJ1-2; CDR3 protein: CASSHRDSHGYTF
V gene: TRBV4-1; CDR3 length: 19; J gene: TRBJ1-5; CDR3 protein: CASSHDADEPHGSNQPQHF
V gene: TRBV4-3; CDR3 length: 16; J gene: TRBJ2-7; CDR3 protein: CASSHQWGANSYEQYF
V gene: TRBV27; CDR3 length: 12; J gene: TRBJ2-5; CDR3 protein: CASRGMEETQYF
V gene: TRBV5-1; CDR3 length: 15; J gene: TRBJ2-7; CDR3 protein: CASSLGDRGPYEQYF
V gene: TRBV10-3; CDR3 length: 15; J gene: TRBJ2-5; CDR3 protein: CAIRSTGGDLETQYF
V gene: TRBV20-1; CDR3 length: 15; J gene: TRBJ2-1; CDR3 protein: CSARDGRQGYNEQFF
V gene: TRBV15; CDR3 length: 16; J gene: TRBJ2-5; CDR3 protein: CATSRVRTENQETQYF
V gene: TRBV28; CDR3 length: 11; J gene: TRBJ1-5; CDR3 protein: CASRGNQPQHF
V gene: TRBV20-1; CDR3 length: 14; J gene: TRBJ1-1; CDR3 protein: CSAAGGTEKFEAFF
V gene: TRBV7-8; CDR3 length: 14; J gene: TRBJ2-1; CDR3 protein: CASSLGLTGNEQFF
V gene: TRBV29-1; CDR3 length: 13; J gene: TRBJ2-7; CDR3 protein: CSVEGGEAYEQYF
V gene: TRBV5-6; CDR3 length: 15; J gene: TRBJ1-5; CDR3 protein: CASSLTQNSNQPQHF
V gene: TRBV7-9; CDR3 length: 13; J gene: TRBJ1-1; CDR3 protein: CASSLGGSTEAFF
V gene: TRBV5-1; CDR3 length: 14; J gene: TRBJ2-2; CDR3 protein: CASSFRGRTGELFF
V gene: TRBV20-1; CDR3 length: 14; J gene: TRBJ2-2; CDR3 protein: CSARVPGGTGELFF
V gene: TRBV4-1; CDR3 length: 14; J gene: TRBJ2-5; CDR3 protein: CASSLRLGGETQYF
V gene: TRBV7-2; CDR3 length: 15; J gene: TRBJ1-5; CDR3 protein: CASSTGQGAGYPQHF
V gene: TRBV7-6; CDR3 length: 17; J gene: TRBJ2-2; CDR3 protein: CASSERDRGRGTGELFF
V gene: TRBV5-1; CDR3 length: 16; J gene: TRBJ2-1; CDR3 protein: CASSLGDRGQRNEQFF
V gene: TRBV12-3/TRBV12-4; CDR3 length: 15; J gene: TRBJ2-7; CDR3 protein: CASRHARGSVMEQYF
V gene: TRBV28; CDR3 length: 12; J gene: TRBJ2-3; CDR3 protein: CASREYSDTQYF
V gene: TRBV5-5; CDR3 length: 14; J gene: TRBJ2-2; CDR3 protein: CASKVGGNTGELFF